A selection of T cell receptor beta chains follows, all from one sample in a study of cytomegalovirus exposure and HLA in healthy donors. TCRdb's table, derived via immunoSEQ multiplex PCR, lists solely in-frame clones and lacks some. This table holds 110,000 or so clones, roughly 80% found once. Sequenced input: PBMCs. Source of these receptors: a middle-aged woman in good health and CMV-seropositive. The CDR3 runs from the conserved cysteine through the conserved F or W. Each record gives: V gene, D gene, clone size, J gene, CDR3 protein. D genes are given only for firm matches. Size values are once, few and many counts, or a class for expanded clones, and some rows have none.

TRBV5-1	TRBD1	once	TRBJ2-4	CASSLAFGQGVNIQYF
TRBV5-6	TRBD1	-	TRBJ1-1	CASSQPGQLDTEAFF
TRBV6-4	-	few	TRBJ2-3	CASSSGTHPDTQYF
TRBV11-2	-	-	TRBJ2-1	CASSLDRVGEAFF
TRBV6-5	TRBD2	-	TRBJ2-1	CASSYRTSGGGEQFF
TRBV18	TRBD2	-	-	CASSPGLASSSYEQYF
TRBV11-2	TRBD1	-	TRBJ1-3	CASRPGGSAGNTIYF
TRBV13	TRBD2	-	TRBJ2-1	CASSLWAGDSPTEQFF
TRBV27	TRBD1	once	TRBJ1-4	CASRQTGGRGTNEKLFF
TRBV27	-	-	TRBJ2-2	CASSKEPAAGELFF
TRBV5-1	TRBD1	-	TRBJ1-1	CASSLDPRGQVSEAFF
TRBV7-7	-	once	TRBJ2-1	CASSLAPGVNEQFF
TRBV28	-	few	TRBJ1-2	CASSPRPGGGYTF
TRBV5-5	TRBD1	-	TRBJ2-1	CASSLQGAGEQFF
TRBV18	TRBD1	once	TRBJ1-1	CVSSPDAGGTEAFF
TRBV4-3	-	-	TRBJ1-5	CASSQKWGGQNQPQHF
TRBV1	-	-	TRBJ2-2	CTSSPWRENTGELFF
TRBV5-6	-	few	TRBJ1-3	CASSLGTSDTIYF
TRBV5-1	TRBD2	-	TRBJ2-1	CASSLVLAGEVHEQFF
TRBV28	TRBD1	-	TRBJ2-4	CASSETGVIKNIQYF
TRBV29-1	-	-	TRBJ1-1	CSAKKAQENTEAFF
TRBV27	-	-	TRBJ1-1	CASSLFGLGAGDTEAFF
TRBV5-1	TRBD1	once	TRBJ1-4	CASSAQGAREKLFF
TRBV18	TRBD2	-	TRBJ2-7	CASSPDAGVPEQYF
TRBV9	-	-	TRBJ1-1	CASRQTGKAFF
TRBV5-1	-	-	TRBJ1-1	CASSLASGNTEAFF
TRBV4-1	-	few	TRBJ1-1	CASSRDRRAGATEAFF
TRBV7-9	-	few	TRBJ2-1	CASSLRPRQVSYNEQFF
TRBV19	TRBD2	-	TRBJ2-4	CARPCGREVYF
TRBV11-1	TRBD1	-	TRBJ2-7	CASGPLTGWYEQYF
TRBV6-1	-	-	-	CASSEGYSEQYF
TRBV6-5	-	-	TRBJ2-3	CASSYSSVAATDTQYF
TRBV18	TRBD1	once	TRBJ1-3	CASSPRTGGGGNTIYF
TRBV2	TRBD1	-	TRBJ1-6	CASSPGQYNSPLHF
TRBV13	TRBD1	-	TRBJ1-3	CASSLRTGGAGNTIYF
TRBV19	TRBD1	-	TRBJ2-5	CASTPGQGLPQYF
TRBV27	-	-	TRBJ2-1	CASSLRRGRGEQFF
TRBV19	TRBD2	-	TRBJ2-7	CATGTSETYEQYF
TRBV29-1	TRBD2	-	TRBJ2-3	CSVVGWRESDTQYF
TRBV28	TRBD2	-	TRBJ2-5	CASTGRGGKEETQYF
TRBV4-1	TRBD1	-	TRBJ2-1	CASSRGTGASDEQFF
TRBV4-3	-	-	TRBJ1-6	CASSQGTYTYNSPLHF
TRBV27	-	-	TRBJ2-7	CASSLSKRSSYEQYF
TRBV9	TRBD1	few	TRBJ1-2	CASSPGGGQTRGYTF
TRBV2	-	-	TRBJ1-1	CASSEFQGWNTEAFF
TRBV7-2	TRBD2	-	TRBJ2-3	CASSLGTSGGIDTQYF
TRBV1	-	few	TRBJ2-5	CTSSPQGLAGQETQYF
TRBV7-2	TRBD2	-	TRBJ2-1	CASSYLVGLAGVNEQFF
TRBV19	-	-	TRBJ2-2	CASSIYRVDSGELFF
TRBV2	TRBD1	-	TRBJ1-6	CASIGTGSPLHF